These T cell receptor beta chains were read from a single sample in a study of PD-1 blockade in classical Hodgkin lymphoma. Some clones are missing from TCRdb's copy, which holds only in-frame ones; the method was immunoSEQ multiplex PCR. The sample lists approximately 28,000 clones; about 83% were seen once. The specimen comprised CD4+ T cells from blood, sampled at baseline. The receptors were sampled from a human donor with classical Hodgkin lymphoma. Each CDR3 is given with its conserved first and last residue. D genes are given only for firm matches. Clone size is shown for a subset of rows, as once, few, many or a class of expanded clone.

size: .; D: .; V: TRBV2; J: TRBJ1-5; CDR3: CASSKNRVSGGQPQHF; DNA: TGTGCCAGCAGTAAAAACAGGGTGTCGGGTGGTCAGCCCCAGCATTTT
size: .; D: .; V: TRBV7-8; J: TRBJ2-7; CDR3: CASSLFSMGSGYEQYF; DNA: TGTGCCAGCAGCTTATTTTCCATGGGCAGCGGCTACGAGCAGTACTTC
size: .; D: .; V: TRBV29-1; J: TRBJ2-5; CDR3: CSDGPAETQYF; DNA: TGCAGCGATGGACCAGCAGAGACCCAGTACTTC
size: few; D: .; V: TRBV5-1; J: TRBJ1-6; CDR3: CASSHGESYNSPLHF; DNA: TGCGCCAGCAGCCACGGGGAGTCCTATAATTCACCCCTCCACTTT
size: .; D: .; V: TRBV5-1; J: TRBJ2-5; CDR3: CASSLGTARETQYF; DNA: TGCGCCAGCAGCTTAGGTACAGCAAGGGAGACCCAGTACTTC
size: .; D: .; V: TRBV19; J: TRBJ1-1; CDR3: CASSTGHPEAFF; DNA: TGTGCCAGTAGTACGGGACACCCTGAAGCTTTCTTT
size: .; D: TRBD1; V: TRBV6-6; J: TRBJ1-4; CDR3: CASSLDRDEKLFF; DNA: TGTGCCAGCAGTCTGGACAGGGATGAAAAACTGTTTTTT
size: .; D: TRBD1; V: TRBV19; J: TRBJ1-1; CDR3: CASSSRQGGTEAFF; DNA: TGTGCCAGTAGTTCTAGACAGGGAGGCACTGAAGCTTTCTTT
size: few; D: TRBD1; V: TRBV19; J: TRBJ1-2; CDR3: CASSTGDRPLGYTF; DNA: TGTGCCAGTAGTACGGGGGACAGGCCTTTGGGCTACACCTTC
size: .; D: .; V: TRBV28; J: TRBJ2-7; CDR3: CATAPDPGSYEQYF; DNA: TGTGCCACTGCACCCGACCCGGGCTCCTACGAGCAGTACTTC
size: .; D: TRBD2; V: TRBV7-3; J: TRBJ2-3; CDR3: CASSLRTSGGFTDTQYF; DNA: TGTGCCAGCAGCTTACGGACTAGCGGGGGGTTCACAGATACGCAGTATTTT
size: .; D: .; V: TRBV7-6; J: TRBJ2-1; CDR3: CASSLAGTYNEQFF; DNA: TGTGCCAGCAGCTTAGCGGGGACCTACAATGAGCAGTTCTTC
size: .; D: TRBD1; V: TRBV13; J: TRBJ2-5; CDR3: CASSLPSTGGQYF; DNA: TGTGCCAGCAGCTTACCCTCTACAGGGGGGCAGTACTTC
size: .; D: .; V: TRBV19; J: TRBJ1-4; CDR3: CASSSRGVEATNEKLFF; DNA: TGTGCCAGTAGTTCCCGGGGGGTAGAGGCAACTAATGAAAAACTGTTTTTT
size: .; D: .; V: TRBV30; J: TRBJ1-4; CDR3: CAWSATTATNEKLFF; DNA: TGTGCCTGGAGTGCAACGACAGCAACTAATGAAAAACTGTTTTTT
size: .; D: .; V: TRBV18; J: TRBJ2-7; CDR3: CASSATSSSYEQYF; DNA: TGTGCCAGCTCAGCGACCTCTAGCTCCTACGAGCAGTACTTC
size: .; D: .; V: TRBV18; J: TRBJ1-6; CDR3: CASSPPNGHYNSPLHF; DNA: TGTGCCAGCTCACCACCGAACGGACACTATAATTCACCCCTCCACTTT
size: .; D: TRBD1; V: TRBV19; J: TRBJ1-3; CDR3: CASSWTGRPGNTIYF; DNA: TGTGCCAGTAGTTGGACAGGGCGTCCTGGAAACACCATATATTTT
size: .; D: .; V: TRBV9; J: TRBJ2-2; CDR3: CASSVEQGNAGELFF; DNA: TGTGCCAGCAGCGTAGAGCAGGGGAACGCCGGGGAGCTGTTTTTT
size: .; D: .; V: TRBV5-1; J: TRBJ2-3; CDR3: CASMIRASEFTDTQYF; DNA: TGCGCCAGTATGATAAGGGCTAGCGAATTCACAGATACGCAGTATTTT
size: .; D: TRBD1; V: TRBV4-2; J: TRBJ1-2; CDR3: CASSGTANYGYTF; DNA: TGTGCCAGCAGCGGGACAGCTAACTATGGCTACACCTTC
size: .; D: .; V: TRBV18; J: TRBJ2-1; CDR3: CASSPGAPYINEQFF; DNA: TGTGCCAGCTCTCCAGGTGCACCCTACATCAATGAGCAGTTCTTC
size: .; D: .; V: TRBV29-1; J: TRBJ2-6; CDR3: CSVGPGVGANVLTF; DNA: TGCAGCGTCGGTCCAGGGGTAGGGGCCAACGTCCTGACTTTC
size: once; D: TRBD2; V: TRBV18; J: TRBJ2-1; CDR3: CATSGSGGMDEQFF; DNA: TGTGCCACCTCTGGAAGCGGGGGAATGGATGAGCAGTTCTTC
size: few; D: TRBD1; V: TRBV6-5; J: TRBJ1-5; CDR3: CASSWDSRYQPQHF; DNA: TGTGCCAGCAGTTGGGACAGCCGTTATCAGCCCCAGCATTTT
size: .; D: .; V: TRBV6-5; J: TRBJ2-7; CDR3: CASSLGVRFYEQYF; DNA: TGTGCCAGCAGCCTTGGAGTGCGGTTCTACGAGCAGTACTTC
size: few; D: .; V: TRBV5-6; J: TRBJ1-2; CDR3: CASSHTREPGYTF; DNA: TGTGCCAGCAGCCACACCCGGGAGCCGGGCTACACCTTC
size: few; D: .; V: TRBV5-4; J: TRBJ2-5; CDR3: CASSLLTYYSQGETQYF; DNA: TGTGCCAGCAGCTTGTTGACCTATTACTCCCAGGGAGAGACCCAGTACTTC